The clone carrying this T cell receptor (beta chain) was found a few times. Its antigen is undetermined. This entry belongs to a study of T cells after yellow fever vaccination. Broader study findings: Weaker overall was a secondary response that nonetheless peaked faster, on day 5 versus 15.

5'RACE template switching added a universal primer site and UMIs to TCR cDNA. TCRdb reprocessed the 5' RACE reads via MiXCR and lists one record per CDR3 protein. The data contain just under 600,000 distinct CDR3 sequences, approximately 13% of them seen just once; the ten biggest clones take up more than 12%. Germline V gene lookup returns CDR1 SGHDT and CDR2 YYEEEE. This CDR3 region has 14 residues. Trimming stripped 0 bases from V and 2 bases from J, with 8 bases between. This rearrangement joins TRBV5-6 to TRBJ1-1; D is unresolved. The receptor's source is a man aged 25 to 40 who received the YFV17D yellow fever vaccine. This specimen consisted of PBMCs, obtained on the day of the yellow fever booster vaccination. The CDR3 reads CASSLEVRNTEAFF. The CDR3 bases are TGTGCCAGCAGCTTGGAGGTCAGAAACACTGAAGCTTTCTTT.